The sequence of this T cell receptor beta chain was determined in a study of graft-versus-host responses after intestinal transplantation. Study-level results: Ileal or blood samples showed some GvH clones first, and such clones were also found in recipient marrow. There was an association between peak levels of circulating GvH clones and early post-transplant HvG declines.

With regard to this clone: Its antigen is not identified.

Repertoires were generated with immunoSEQ multiplex PCR, while TCRdb's copy carries only in-frame clones and drops some. Of roughly 25,000 clones listed, just over 90% are singletons. Deletions cut 7 bases from V and 3 bases from J, with 22 bases between. CDR1 and CDR2 (germline): LNHDA, SQIVND (reference sequence). This CDR3 contains 17 residues. This sample comprised PBMCs, obtained 18 days after transplant. The V gene is TRBV19, the J gene TRBJ1-5, with D possibly matching TRBD1 (5 bases). This TCR came from a human patient who received an intestinal transplant, so some T cells may come from the graft donor. Here the CDR3 reads CASIPPHPLGTNQPQHF. The CDR3 DNA follows: TGTGCCAGTATCCCACCCCACCCCCTGGGGACCAATCAGCCCCAGCATTTT.